Listed here are 7 T cell receptor beta chains from one sample, sequenced in a study of T-cell memory formation after mild COVID-19. Using its own MiXCR run on the 5' RACE reads, TCRdb lists one record per CDR3 protein. The table lists 540,000 or so distinct CDR3 sequences, about 20% of them singletons. Sample: PBMCs or a T cell subset sorted from them (not recorded which). These receptors were collected from an adult woman who had mild COVID-19 (a few samples of this study predate the infection). Cell type and time point are not known.

This clonotype was counted a few times. The chain employs TRBV6-5 and TRBJ2-3; D is perhaps TRBD2 (6 bases). From germline, CDR1 is MNHEY and CDR2 SVGAGI. The CDR3 is 16 residues long. Trimming pared 2 bases from V and 4 bases from J, leaving 16 bases between. The CDR3 loop is CASSYGTGDKSDTQYF. The CDR3 bases are TGTGCCAGCAGTTACGGAACGGGAGATAAATCAGATACGCAGTATTTT.

The chain joins TRBV20-1 to TRBJ2-1; 10 nucleotides line up with TRBD2. V shed 2 bases, J shed 10 bases, and the junction held 11 bases outside the gene matches. The CDR3 contains 15 residues. Germline V lookup: CDR1 DFQATT, CDR2 SNEGSKA (reference sequence). The CDR3 is CSARNLAGDYREQFF. The CDR3 nucleotides read TGCAGTGCTAGAAACCTAGCGGGGGACTACAGGGAGCAGTTCTTC.

The chain uses TRBV27 and TRBJ1-2, with D perhaps TRBD1 (5 bases). CDR3 size: 14 residues. Trimming took off 3 bases at V and 2 bases at J, with 10 bases between the two ends. Looked up from germline, CDR1 is MNHEY and CDR2 is SMNVEV (reference sequence). CDR3 sequence (DNA): TGTGCCAGCAGTTTTCAGAGACAGAACTATGGCTACACCTTC. Amino acid sequence: CASSFQRQNYGYTF.

The rearrangement links TRBV12-3 or TRBV12-4 to TRBJ1-2, with D perhaps matching TRBD1 (5 bases). The CDR3 covers 16 residues. V lost 7 bases, J lost 1 base, and 19 bases lay in between. For the CDR3, the DNA is TGTGCCAGCACGGGGATTCGGGACGTAGATAACTATGGCTACACCTTC. It codes for CASTGIRDVDNYGYTF.

The chain joins TRBV9 to TRBJ1-1, with 8 bases aligning to TRBD1. Germline trimming cut 3 bases from V and 0 bases from J; bases unmatched to any gene: 7. The CDR3 is made up of 16 amino acids. Germline loops: CDR1 SGDLS, CDR2 YYNGEE. CDR3 nucleotide sequence: TGTGCCAGCAGCGGCAACAGGGGGAGGATGAACACTGAAGCTTTCTTT. Residues: CASSGNRGRMNTEAFF. Based on the CDR3 plus reference TRBV9 and TRBJ1-1, the full variable domain is DSGVTQTPKHLITATGQRVTLRCSPRSGDLSVYWYQQSLDQGLQFLIQYYNGEERAKGNILERFSAQQFPDLHSELNLSSLELGDSALYFCASSGNRGRMNTEAFFGQGTRLTVV.

This chain uses TRBV24-1 with TRBJ2-5; 7 nucleotides match TRBD1. V lost 0 bases to trimming and J lost 3 bases; unmatched junction nucleotides: 3. The germline CDR1 and CDR2 sequences are KGHDR and SFDVKD. This CDR3 comprises 15 residues. CDR3 sequence reads: CATSDLSTGKETQYF. Written as DNA, the CDR3 is TGTGCCACCAGTGATTTGTCGACAGGGAAAGAGACCCAGTACTTC.

In its sample, this clonotype was seen a few times. The chain employs TRBV6-6 and TRBJ2-7, with 12 bases that match TRBD2. The V gene end was trimmed by 5 bases and the J gene end by 3 bases; junction bases not matched to a gene: 8. The CDR3 length is 16 residues. CDR1 is MNHNY, CDR2 SVGAGI, per germline (reference sequence). CDR3 amino acids: CASSPSGTSGLYEQYF. The CDR3 bases are TGTGCCAGCAGTCCCTCCGGGACTAGCGGGCTCTACGAGCAGTACTTC.